This TCR beta chain emerged from a study of cytomegalovirus exposure and HLA in healthy donors (dated by TCRdb to between 2016 and 2019). Background on the whole study: An earlier analysis of several hundred of the donors reported under 300 Gb of sequence data and 95 million to 140 million unique TCR beta sequences obtained from about 200 million T cells. About 310 gigabases of sequencing data and 70 million to 100 million unique TCR sequences were included in an early release covering about 700 HLA-typed donors. Of the 398 genotyped donors, 65% to 90% fell in the genetic ancestry cluster associated with self-reported Caucasian donors. The study aimed to test whether cataloging public T cell receptors could reveal signatures of past pathogen exposure. Using immunosequencing, the study profiled T cell repertoires from fewer than 700 subjects and related those repertoires to cytomegalovirus serostatus. In addition to the first cohort of 650 to 750 subjects, a separate validation cohort of around 110 different subjects was used. To predict cytomegalovirus infection status, the study brought together high-throughput TCR immunosequencing, statistical association of individual TCRs with disease status, and machine learning. In a later analysis, previously published TCR beta repertoires from some 640 donors were re-analyzed and high-resolution HLA genotyping was added so that TCR occurrence patterns could be studied. The later analysis used no new phenotypic data to find candidate immune exposures, relying instead on TCR beta sequences and their occurrence across donors. An earlier analysis of more than 450 of the donors used high-throughput TCR beta sequencing to judge whether each TCR beta V gene segment behaved as functional or pseudogenic. Donor age, sex, ethnicity and CMV serostatus were collected together with the repertoire data. Genome-wide SNP genotypes for about three fifths of the roughly 670 donors were used in a later genetic analysis, which treated that subset as a discovery cohort. All discovery cohort repertoires had been generated using a single sequencing platform. HLA typing included class I and class II loci at four-digit resolution. The number of typed donors differed by locus: roughly 620-640 for A, B, C, DRB1 and DQB1; approximately 520 for DQA1; 606 for DPA1; and around 470 for DPB1. Several DR-DQ haplotypes were treated as single units for association and clustering because of strong linkage in the cohort. Across around 400 genotyped donors of the cohort, an average of roughly 230,000 unique TCR beta nucleotide sequences per donor were sequenced, and 15% to 20% of those sequences were non-productive. Overall results and qualifications from the work: In a later analysis, some 17,000 TCR beta sequences were associated with specific HLA alleles at a false discovery rate of 0.05. Some IMGT-functional V segments, including TRBV6-2 and TRBV6-3, could not be told apart with the 87-base-pair reads, so those segments were excluded. Sequencing depth was assumed to be roughly uniform across donors in the presence/absence analyses, though that assumption may not hold. The classifier was reported to diagnose cytomegalovirus status with high specificity and sensitivity in both the original and validation cohorts. It was suggested by the authors that the approach could potentially be generalized to other disease states and immunological phenotypes. A cluster of highly shared sequence variants was judged likely to represent a technical artifact of the sequencing pipeline. Most TCR sequences were observed very rarely across donors, whereas some public TCRs were present in many individuals. This cohort had only TCR beta chains sequenced, and the lack of alpha or paired-chain data limited which features could be detected. A further reported finding was that TCR beta sequences accurately predicted the HLA-A and HLA-B alleles for most subjects in the first cohort. A later genetic analysis associated a missense DCLRE1C variant with V-gene and J-gene trimming of TCR beta chains, and an independent cohort replicated the association. Several of the top co-occurrence clusters appeared to be linked to parvovirus B19, influenza, CMV and Epstein-Barr virus, according to a later analysis. Compared with the roughly 670-donor mean, donors in an Asian-associated ancestry cluster had fewer N-insertions in productive TCRs, according to a later genetic analysis. For the cohort, immune exposure information was limited to CMV serostatus. In vitro tests confirmed that a few of the cytomegalovirus-associated TCR beta chains recognize cytomegalovirus antigens. Broadly in line with IMGT annotations, most TCR beta V segments showed up in productive rearrangements about 90% or about 30% of the time in an earlier analysis of about 500 of the donors. When HLA alleles, especially DR and DQ, strongly co-occurred, TCR associations were difficult to assign to individual alleles. A later analysis found that most CMV-associated TCR beta chains appeared HLA-restricted, with HLA associations seemingly driven largely by CMV exposure. According to a later analysis, TCR association rates differed among HLA loci, with DRB1 alleles showing the most associated TCRs and HLA-C alleles showing the fewest. In the study, approximately 160 TCR beta chains were listed as associated with cytomegalovirus. In a later analysis, HLA-associated TCR beta chains were found to be more clonally expanded and to have lower generation probabilities than equally common non-associated chains. Correlated functional status among segregating V segments might reflect linkage disequilibrium, but an unknown experimental factor could not be ruled out. Because some donors lacked HLA typing at each locus, the association tests relied only on the typed subset. Because counts were too low, about 18 rarely observed V segments, including chromosome 9 orphons, were excluded from the earlier analysis of 500 to 700 of the donors.

About this clone itself: No antigen is known for it. No base quality information exists; no much larger clone differs at one position.

Library construction relied on the immunoSEQ multiplex PCR assay. For the multiplex PCR, a mixture combining 60 forward primers for TCR Vbeta segments and 13 reverse primers for TCR Jbeta segments was used. The CDR3 region of rearranged TCR beta genes was amplified from genomic DNA with a multiplex PCR assay. The Illumina HiSeq System was used to sequence the amplified TCR beta libraries as 87-base-pair reads. The authors' pipeline ran thus. A later analysis counted about 80 million unique TCR beta chains across the roughly 700 repertoires, and around 12 million of these chains were shared by at least two donors. Raw reads were error-corrected and collapsed into unique sequences with a nearest-neighbor algorithm that merged closely related sequences to remove PCR and sequencing errors. To assign V, D and J gene segments, CDR3 sequences were aligned to IMGT reference sequences. For a sequence to be retained, a match of at least six nucleotides was required to both a V gene segment and a J gene segment. A rearrangement was called productive if the CDR3 had no stop codons and remained in frame with V and J, and every other rearrangement was called non-productive. Following IMGT convention, CDR3 was defined as the stretch from the second conserved V-encoded cysteine to the conserved J-encoded phenylalanine. Sequences without an unambiguous match to a single V gene segment were excluded from the earlier analysis of 450 to 650 of the donors. In an earlier analysis of some 590 of the donors, V segments were called functional above 56.7% productive rearrangements and were called segregating when the between-donor standard deviation exceeded 5%. A statistical classification framework was built to diagnose cytomegalovirus status from the catalog of TCR beta chain sequences. V and J gene assignment, in a later analysis, came from comparing TCR nucleotide sequences with IMGT/GENE-DB human TR gene sequences. Using the TCRdist pipeline, a later analysis assigned CDR3 sequences along with most-parsimonious VDJ recombination scenarios. In a later analysis, every TCR beta chain was defined by the combination of its CDR3 amino acid sequence and its V-gene family, and reads without a unique V-gene family were dropped. To address suspected cross-contamination and a sequencing artifact, a later analysis removed around 600 highly shared, low-generation-probability nucleotide sequences. In a later analysis, a clonal expansion index for each public chain was calculated from normalized within-repertoire ranks of inferred template counts. In a later analysis, generation probabilities were computed with a VDJ recombination model fitted to out-of-frame rearrangements, and the resulting probabilities were checked against IGoR. A later analysis scored TCR-TCR, TCR-HLA and TCR-CMV co-occurrence with hypergeometric tests, applying a repertoire-size bias correction to TCR pairs. To estimate false discovery rates, a later analysis permuted the HLA or CMV assignments 20 times. In a later analysis, co-occurring TCRs were grouped using DBSCAN, with TCRdist sequence similarity added in when clustering inside HLA-allele-positive subsets. For co-occurrence clustering, repertoires with fewer than 30,000 or more than 120,000 public chains were excluded, along with about five repertoires with anomalous nucleotide sharing. What TCRdb holds here is the immuneACCESS table cut down to in-frame rearrangements. Part of the clones is not present; checked against another copy, under half of the missing clones reflect an unresolved V gene, and the others are unexplained. From that table come the V and J calls and clone size; the DNA was used to work out D and trimming. For this sample there are over 100,000 clones; over 60% appear just once. About 10% of the sample comes from the top ten.

The cohort consisted of 650 to 700 healthy bone marrow donors. Cohort members were all nominally healthy when sampled, although unrecorded immune exposures were likely present. The donor was CMV seropositive and belonged to the group of about 290 seropositive cohort members. Every donor gave a peripheral blood sample, and the peripheral blood mononuclear cells from that sample were used for TCR beta sequencing. Genomic DNA was extracted from the blood cell samples with the Qiagen DNeasy Blood Extraction Kit. For CDR1 and CDR2, the germline V gene lists SNHLY and FYNNEI. CDR3 length: 13 amino acids, cysteine to phenylalanine. Only the CDR3 portion is preserved as DNA: 39 bases, with reading frame beginning at the first base. V is shortened by 6 bases, J by 9 bases, and the region joining them spans 18 bases.

The TCR sequence derives from a man aged 40-49 years in good health and CMV-seropositive. The sequence links TRBV2 to TRBJ2-7; the D gene is perhaps TRBD1, on 5 matching bases. The sequenced sample consisted of PBMCs. Read as DNA, the sequence is TGTGCCAGCAGAGCCCGACAGACTTCGGGGCAGTACTTC. It codes for CASRARQTSGQYF. With the portions outside the CDR3 filled from the reference TRBV2 and TRBJ2-7 genes, the complete variable region becomes EPEVTQTPSHQVTQMGQEVILRCVPISNHLYFYWYRQILGQKVEFLVSFYNNEISEKSEIFDDQFSVERPDGSNFTLKIRSTKLEDSAMYFCASRARQTSGQYFGPGTRLTVT.